This TCR beta chain was captured in a study of cytomegalovirus exposure and HLA in healthy donors. Study-wide findings and caveats: A reported reduction in N-insertions relative to the roughly 700-donor mean was seen in an Asian-associated ancestry cluster in a later analysis. With high specificity and sensitivity, the classifier reportedly diagnosed cytomegalovirus status. Within an earlier analysis, most TCR beta V segments proved productive either about 90% or about 30% of the time. Later analysis revealed greater clonal expansion in HLA-associated TCR beta chains than in equally common others.

J gave up 10 bases and V 11 bases, and 7 bases lay outside the gene matches. CDR3 length: 13 amino acids. Germline-derived CDR1 and CDR2 are SNHLY and FYNNEI. Comments on this clone: What it binds is not known.

PCR used 60 Vbeta primers and 13 Jbeta primers. The method was immunoSEQ multiplex PCR; TCRdb's version includes in-frame clones alone and lacks a portion of them. The sample lists 130,000 or so clones, approximately 66% occurring once. This receptor was identified in a woman aged 40 to 55 in good health and CMV-seropositive. This chain links TRBV2 with TRBJ1-6, with 11 bases aligning to TRBD1. Sequencing was performed on PBMCs. CDR3 amino acids: CAGQGARPSPLHF. The CDR3 nucleotides read TGTGCCGGACAGGGGGCGCGCCCGTCACCCCTCCACTTT.